This T cell receptor beta chain originates from a study of shared clonotypes between healthy human individuals. General observations from the study: It was observed that roughly 5.4% of naive CD4 clonotypes were shared across several donors.

In this sample, this clone turned up a few times. The target antigen is unknown. Caucasian adults living in Nashville, Tennessee, provided all samples. Source study methods: Filtering differed, since immunoSEQ gave only junction sequences and no quality scores. Here immunoSEQ multiplex PCR was the method, and the copy in TCRdb shows in-frame clones only, minus some. That table supplies the V and J calls and clone size; D and trimming were determined from the DNA. This table has more than 150,000 clones, approximately 70% appearing once. Germline V gives CDR1 SGHAT, CDR2 FQNNGV. The CDR3 loop spans 14 amino acids. Trimming removed 1 base at V and 3 bases at J, with 9 bases between.

This sequence was found in a man aged 30 to 39 in good health. Sequencing used memory CD4+ T cells sorted from blood. The subset was: CD45RA-negative fraction. J is TRBJ1-1 and V is TRBV11-2; a possible D gene is TRBD1 (5 bases). The CDR3 region is CASSLGGMDTEAFF. The CDR3 nucleotides read TGTGCCAGCAGCTTAGGGGGGATGGACACTGAAGCTTTCTTT.